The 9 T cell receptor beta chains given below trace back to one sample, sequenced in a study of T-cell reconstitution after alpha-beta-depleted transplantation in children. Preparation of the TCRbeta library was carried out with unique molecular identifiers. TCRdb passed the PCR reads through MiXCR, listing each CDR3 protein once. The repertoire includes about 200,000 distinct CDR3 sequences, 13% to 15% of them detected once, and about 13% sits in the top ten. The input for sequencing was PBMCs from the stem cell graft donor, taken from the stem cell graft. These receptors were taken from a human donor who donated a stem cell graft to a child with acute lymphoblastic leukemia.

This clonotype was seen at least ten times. This CDR3 reads CASREYTEAFF. The CDR3 coding sequence is TGCGCCAGCAGGGAGTACACTGAAGCTTTCTTT. The chain has TRBV5-1 and TRBJ1-1, with D unclear. V dropped 5 bases and J dropped 3 bases, with 5 bases sitting between them. This CDR3 is built from 11 residues. In germline, CDR1 is SGHRS, CDR2 YFSETQ. The full variable domain, its missing parts supplied by reference TRBV5-1 and TRBJ1-1, is KAGVTQTPRYLIKTRGQQVTLSCSPISGHRSVSWYQQTPGQGLQFLFEYFSETQRNKGNFPGRFSGRQFSNSRSEMNVSTLELGDSALYLCASREYTEAFFGQGTRLTVV.

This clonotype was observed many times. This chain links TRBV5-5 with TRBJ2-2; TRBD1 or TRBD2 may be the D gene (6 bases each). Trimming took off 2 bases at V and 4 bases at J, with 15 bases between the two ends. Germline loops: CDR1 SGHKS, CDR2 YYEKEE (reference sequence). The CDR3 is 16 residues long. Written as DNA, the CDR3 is TGTGCCAGCAGCTTCCGGGGGCTGGGAGGCACCGGGGAGCTGTTTTTT. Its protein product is CASSFRGLGGTGELFF. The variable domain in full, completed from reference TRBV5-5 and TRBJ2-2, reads DAGVTQSPTHLIKTRGQQVTLRCSPISGHKSVSWYQQVLGQGPQFIFQYYEKEERGRGNFPDRFSARQFPNYSSELNVNALLLGDSALYLCASSFRGLGGTGELFFGEGSRLTVL.

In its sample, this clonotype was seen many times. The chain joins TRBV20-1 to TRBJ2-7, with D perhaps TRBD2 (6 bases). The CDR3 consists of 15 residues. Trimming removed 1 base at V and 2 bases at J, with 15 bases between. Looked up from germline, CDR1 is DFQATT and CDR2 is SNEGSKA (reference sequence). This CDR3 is CSARAAGSGPYEQYF. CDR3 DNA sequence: TGCAGTGCTAGAGCCGCAGGTAGCGGCCCCTACGAGCAGTACTTC.

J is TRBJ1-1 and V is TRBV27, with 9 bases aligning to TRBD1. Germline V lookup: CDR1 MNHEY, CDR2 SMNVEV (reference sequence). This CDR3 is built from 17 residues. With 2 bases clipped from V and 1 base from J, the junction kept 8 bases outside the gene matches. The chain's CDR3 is CASSLTIQGARNTEAFF. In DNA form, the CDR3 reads TGTGCCAGCAGTTTAACGATACAGGGGGCGAGGAACACTGAAGCTTTCTTT.

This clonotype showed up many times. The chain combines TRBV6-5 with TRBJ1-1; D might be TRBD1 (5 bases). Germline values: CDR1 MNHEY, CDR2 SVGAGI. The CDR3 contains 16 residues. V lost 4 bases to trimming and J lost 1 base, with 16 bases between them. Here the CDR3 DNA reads TGTGCCAGCAGTTCCCGGGACTGGGACTGGAACACTGAAGCTTTCTTT. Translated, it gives CASSSRDWDWNTEAFF.

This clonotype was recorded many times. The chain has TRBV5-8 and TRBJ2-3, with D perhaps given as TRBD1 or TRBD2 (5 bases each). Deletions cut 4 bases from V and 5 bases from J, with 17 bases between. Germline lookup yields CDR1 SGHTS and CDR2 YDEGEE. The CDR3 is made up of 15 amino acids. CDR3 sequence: CASSPAGGVGDTQYF. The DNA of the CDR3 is TGTGCCAGCAGCCCGGCTGGGGGAGTTGGAGATACGCAGTATTTT.

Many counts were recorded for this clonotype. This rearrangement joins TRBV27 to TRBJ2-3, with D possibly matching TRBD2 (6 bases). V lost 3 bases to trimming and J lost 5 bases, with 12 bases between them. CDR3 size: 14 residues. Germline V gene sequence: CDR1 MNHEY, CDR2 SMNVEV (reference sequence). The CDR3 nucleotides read TGTGCCAGCAGTTTGGCTAGCGTGCTAGATACGCAGTATTTT. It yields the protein CASSLASVLDTQYF.

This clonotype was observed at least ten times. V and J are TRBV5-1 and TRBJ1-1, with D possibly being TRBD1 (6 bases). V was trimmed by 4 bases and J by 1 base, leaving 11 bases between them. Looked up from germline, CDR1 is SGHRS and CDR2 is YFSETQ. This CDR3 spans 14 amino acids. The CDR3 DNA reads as TGCGCCAGCAGCGCAGGGGCTTGGAACACTGAAGCTTTCTTT. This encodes CASSAGAWNTEAFF.

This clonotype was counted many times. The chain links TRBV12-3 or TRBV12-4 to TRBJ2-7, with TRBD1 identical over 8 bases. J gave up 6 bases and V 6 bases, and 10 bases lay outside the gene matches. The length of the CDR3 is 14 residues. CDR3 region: CASSPDRGGGEQYF. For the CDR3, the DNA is TGTGCCAGCAGCCCCGACAGGGGAGGAGGCGAGCAGTACTTC.